A single sample is the source of the 10 T cell receptor beta chains below, sequenced in a study of cytomegalovirus exposure and HLA in healthy donors (dated by TCRdb to about 2017). Libraries came from the immunoSEQ multiplex PCR assay. For the multiplex PCR, a mixture combining 60 forward primers for TCR Vbeta segments and 13 reverse primers for TCR Jbeta segments was used. This is the immuneACCESS table as TCRdb keeps it, with only in-frame sequences that have V and J called. A part of the clones is gone; compared with another copy, unresolved V genes explain less than half, and the rest is unexplained. The sample table holds 100,000 to 150,000 clones, of which around four fifths were seen once. The top ten constitute 1.5% of the sample. Sequencing was performed on PBMCs. These receptors came from a man in his forties or fifties in good health and CMV-seronegative.

This clone has more than one count but fewer than ten. The chain joins TRBV27 to TRBJ2-7, with 8 positions matching TRBD1. The CDR3 has 15 residues. The germline CDR1 and CDR2 sequences are MNHEY and SMNVEV (reference sequence). The junction had 13 bases not matched to a gene; V was cut back by 5 bases and J by 7 bases. The CDR3 sequence: CASSASGTGLVEQYF. The CDR3, as DNA: TGTGCCAGCAGTGCATCCGGGACAGGTTTAGTGGAGCAGTACTTC.

The chain links TRBV10-1 to TRBJ2-4; possible D gene TRBD1, 6 bases. CDR3 length: 16 amino acids. Trimming removed 6 bases at V and 5 bases at J, with 20 bases between. Germline CDR1 reads WNHNN; CDR2 reads SYGVQD (reference sequence). The CDR3 region has the DNA TGCGCCAGCAGAGACCGGGACACCAAACGGGAAAACATTCAGTACTTC. Translated, it gives CASRDRDTKRENIQYF.

The V call is TRBV5-1, the J call TRBJ2-7, with D maybe TRBD1 (6 bases). CDR3 length equals 13 residues. Per germline, CDR1 SGHRS and CDR2 YFSETQ. With 5 bases removed from V and 1 base from J, the gap between germline ends came to 10 bases. The CDR3 is CASREQGSYEQYF. CDR3 in DNA: TGCGCCAGCAGAGAACAGGGATCCTACGAGCAGTACTTC.

This clone has just a few counts. This chain links TRBV5-5 with TRBJ2-7; 7 nucleotides agree with TRBD1. The CDR3 totals 14 residues. J was trimmed by 6 bases and V by 4 bases; bases with no gene match: 10. The germline V gene encodes CDR1 SGHKS and CDR2 YYEKEE (reference sequence). The CDR3 spells CASSDYRGRGEQYF. The CDR3 DNA follows: TGTGCCAGCAGCGACTACAGGGGTCGTGGCGAGCAGTACTTC.

V is TRBV11-1 and J is TRBJ2-7; 8 bases are shared with TRBD1. V was pared by 5 bases and J by 2 bases, with 5 bases of the junction left unmatched. This CDR3 region has 14 residues. Germline V gene data show CDR1 as SGHAT and CDR2 as FQDESV (reference sequence). The CDR3 region is CASSVVRGPYEQYF. The DNA for the CDR3 is TGTGCCAGCAGCGTAGTCAGGGGGCCCTACGAGCAGTACTTC.

This clone came up once. The V call is TRBV9, the J call TRBJ1-4, with 12 positions matching TRBD1. CDR3 size: 16 residues. V dropped 3 bases and J dropped 7; count of bases not matched to a gene: 7. Germline V gene lookup returns CDR1 SGDLS and CDR2 YYNGEE. This chain's CDR3 is CASSEGTGGSGEKLFF. The DNA of the CDR3 is TGTGCCAGCAGCGAGGGGACAGGGGGCTCCGGTGAAAAACTGTTTTTT.

The chain's CDR3 is CASSTSPGLAYNEQFF. The DNA of the CDR3 is TGTGCCAGCAGCACCTCCCCGGGACTAGCCTACAATGAGCAGTTCTTC. V gene TRBV11-1 combines with J gene TRBJ2-1; TRBD2 agrees at 8 bases. Germline loops: CDR1 SGHAT, CDR2 FQDESV (reference sequence). J lost 2 bases, V lost 5 bases, and 8 bases had no gene match. The CDR3 totals 16 residues.

The genes are TRBV7-2 and TRBJ2-3; no reliable D call. Trimming left V 6 bases short and J 2 bases short, with 12 bases between. This CDR3 is 14 amino acids long. Germline lookup yields CDR1 SGHTA and CDR2 FQGNSA. The CDR3 protein is CASRGRSPTDTQYF. CDR3 nucleotide sequence: TGTGCCAGCAGGGGTAGGAGCCCCACAGATACGCAGTATTTT.

J is TRBJ2-2 and V is TRBV27; D is undetermined. This CDR3 spans 13 amino acids. Germline V gene data show CDR1 as MNHEY and CDR2 as SMNVEV (reference sequence). V lost 5 bases and J 8 bases, leaving 12 bases between the germline ends. CDR3 sequence (DNA): TGTGCCAGCAGTGCCCTTATAGAAGGGGAGCTGTTTTTT. Residues: CASSALIEGELFF.

The chain has TRBV19 and TRBJ1-1; the match to TRBD1 covers 8 bases. Trimming took 2 bases from V and 0 from J; bases not matched to a gene: 5. CDR1 is LNHDA, CDR2 SQIVND, per germline (reference sequence). The CDR3 is made up of 16 amino acids. The DNA of the CDR3 is TGTGCCAGTAGTATACTGCAGGGGGCCCTGAACACTGAAGCTTTCTTT. It codes for CASSILQGALNTEAFF.